Sequencing of this T cell receptor beta chain was carried out in a study of vaccination effects on CD4 cells after COVID-19. Notes on the study in general: Just 1 of 255 vaccine-induced clones in healthy recipients was cross-reactive.

V was clipped by 2 bases and J by 0 bases; unmatched bases: 8. The CDR3 is 18 amino acids. Germline V gene data show CDR1 as SEHNR and CDR2 as FQNEAQ (reference sequence). Under the ViraFEST assay, PBMC were stimulated with viral peptide pools so that antigen-specific CD4+ T cells expanded. Sequencing was performed afterwards. At the end of 9 to 11 days of culture, CD4+ T cells were isolated. Vaccine recipients had no previous SARS-CoV-2 infection; their nucleocapsid antibodies were negative. Profiled with immunoSEQ multiplex PCR; TCRdb holds only in-frame clones, not every one. The sample contains 30,000 to 35,000 clones, around 73% of which appear only once. Comment on this clone: Its antigen is not known.

This sample comprised CD4+ T cells from PBMCs cultured with HCoV-OC43 spike peptides, obtained before COVID-19 vaccination. Subset specified: HCoV-OC43 spike overlapping peptide pool stimulation. The receptor was derived from a human donor who received a COVID-19 vaccine. The chain joins TRBV7-9 to TRBJ2-1, with 9 bases aligning to TRBD2. The CDR3 DNA is TGTGCCAGCAGCTTATTTCTAGCGGGGTCCCTCTCCTACAATGAGCAGTTCTTC. Amino acids: CASSLFLAGSLSYNEQFF. Full variable domain (remainder filled in from reference TRBV7-9 and TRBJ2-1): DTGVSQNPRHKITKRGQNVTFRCDPISEHNRLYWYRQTLGQGPEFLTYFQNEAQLEKSRLLSDRFSAERPKGSFSTLEIQRTEQGDSAMYLCASSLFLAGSLSYNEQFFGPGTRLTVL.